A selection of T cell receptor beta chains follows, all from one sample in a study of T cells after posttransplantation cyclophosphamide. Using immunoSEQ multiplex PCR, the repertoire was profiled, and TCRdb retains in-frame clones only, with some absent. The data show around 18,000 clones, 75% to 80% seen once. Specimen: CD8+ T cells sorted from PBMCs, collected around 2,000 days after a stem cell transplant with posttransplant cyclophosphamide. These receptors originate from a female patient between 40 and 50 years old who received an allogeneic stem cell transplant from a related donor, was CMV-positive, and had no GVHD. The T cells may partly be graft donor cells. The CDR3 runs from the conserved cysteine through the conserved F or W. The D gene is left open where the match is weak. For some rows the clone size is stated as once, few or many, or as a class when expanded; others skip it.

medium-sized TRBJ2-2 - TRBV5-4 CASSLFGSSGELFF TGTGCCAGCAGCTTGTTCGGGTCGTCCGGGGAGCTGTTTTTT
once TRBJ1-4 - TRBV7-8 CASSLERGPEGVTNEKLFF TGTGCCAGCAGCTTAGAGCGGGGTCCTGAGGGGGTAACTAATGAAAAACTGTTTTTT
- TRBJ2-2 - TRBV9 CASSPGGTGELFF TGTGCCAGCAGCCCCGGGGGCACCGGGGAGCTGTTTTTT
- TRBJ1-1 TRBD1 TRBV2 CASWTGGLLMNTEAFF TGTGCCAGTTGGACAGGGGGCCTACTCATGAACACTGAAGCTTTCTTT
- TRBJ1-1 - TRBV6-1 CASPGLLGAEAFF TGTGCCAGCCCCGGTCTTCTGGGCGCTGAAGCTTTCTTT
once TRBJ2-7 - TRBV11-3 CASSLLGVDEQYF TGTGCCAGCAGCCTCCTCGGGGTGGACGAGCAGTACTTC
- TRBJ1-4 - TRBV23-1 CASSHFATNEKLFF TGCGCCAGCAGTCACTTTGCAACTAATGAAAAACTGTTTTTT
once TRBJ2-5 - TRBV7-7 CASSLGHEKETQYF TGTGCCAGCAGCTTAGGACATGAGAAAGAGACCCAGTACTTC
- TRBJ2-3 - TRBV4-3 CASSQDFMRDTTADTQYF TGCGCCAGCAGCCAAGATTTTATGAGGGACACCACGGCAGATACGCAGTATTTT
- TRBJ2-7 - TRBV5-1 CASNLGGWDSHYEQYF TGCGCCAGCAACTTGGGGGGCTGGGACAGTCACTACGAGCAGTACTTC
- TRBJ1-1 - TRBV19 CASSSSGYTEAFF TGTGCCAGTAGTAGTTCGGGGTACACTGAAGCTTTCTTT
- TRBJ1-2 - TRBV13 CASTVRMGYGYTF TGTGCCAGCACCGTGAGGATGGGCTATGGCTACACCTTC
many TRBJ1-1 - TRBV4-2 CASSQKGTGQHTEAFF TGTGCCAGCAGCCAAAAAGGCACCGGACAGCACACTGAAGCTTTCTTT
- TRBJ2-1 TRBD2 TRBV6-4 CASSDGGVNSYNEQFF TGTGCCAGCAGTGACGGGGGGGTAAACTCCTACAATGAGCAGTTCTTC
- TRBJ2-1 - TRBV7-6 CASSWGGTTYSEQFF TGTGCCAGCAGCTGGGGCGGGACGACCTACTCTGAGCAGTTCTTC
few TRBJ2-7 TRBD1 TRBV4-1 CASSARTGPYEQYF TGCGCCAGCAGCGCCCGGACAGGGCCCTACGAGCAGTACTTC